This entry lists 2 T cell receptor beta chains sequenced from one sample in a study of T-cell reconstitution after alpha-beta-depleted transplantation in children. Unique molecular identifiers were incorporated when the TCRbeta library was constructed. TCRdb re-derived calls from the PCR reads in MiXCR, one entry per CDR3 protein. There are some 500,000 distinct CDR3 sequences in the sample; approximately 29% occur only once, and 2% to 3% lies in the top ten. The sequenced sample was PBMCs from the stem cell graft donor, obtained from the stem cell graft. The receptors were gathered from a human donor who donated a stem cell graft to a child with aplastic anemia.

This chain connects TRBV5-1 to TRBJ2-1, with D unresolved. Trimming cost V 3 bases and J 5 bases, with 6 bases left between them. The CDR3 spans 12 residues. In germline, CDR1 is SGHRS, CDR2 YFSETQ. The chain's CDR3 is CASSWPDNEQFF. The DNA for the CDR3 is TGCGCCAGCAGCTGGCCAGACAATGAGCAGTTCTTC.

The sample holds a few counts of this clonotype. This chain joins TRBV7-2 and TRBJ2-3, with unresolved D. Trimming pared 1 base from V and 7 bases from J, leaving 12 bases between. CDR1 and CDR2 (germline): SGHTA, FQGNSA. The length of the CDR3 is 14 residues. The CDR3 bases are TGTGCCAGCAGCTTAGAGGCCTATGAAAATACGCAGTATTTT. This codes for CASSLEAYENTQYF.